What follows are 14 T cell receptor beta chains derived from one specimen sequenced in a study of shared clonotypes between healthy human individuals. Naivety among CD8 cells was defined by CD45RO negativity and positive CCR7 selection, thereby excluding terminally differentiated effector memory CD45RA+ cells. The data were produced by immunoSEQ multiplex PCR, yet TCRdb's version contains in-frame clones alone and is incomplete. The sample shows around 2,100,000 clones, roughly 94% of them seen only once. The sequenced material came from naive CD8+ T cells sorted from blood. The receptors shown here come from a man aged 18-30 years in good health.

The V gene is TRBV11-2, the J gene TRBJ2-1, with D perhaps TRBD2 (5 bases). The CDR3 extends over 18 amino acids. The V gene's germline CDR1 is SGHAT and CDR2 FQNNGV. V was trimmed by 1 base and J by 2 bases, leaving 18 bases between them. The CDR3: CASSLAVLVGATYNEQFF. CDR3 sequence (DNA): TGTGCCAGCAGCTTAGCAGTCTTAGTGGGAGCGACCTACAATGAGCAGTTCTTC.

This chain links TRBV28 with TRBJ1-2, with TRBD1 matching 7 bases. There are 15 residues in the CDR3. CDR1 is MDHEN, CDR2 SYDVKM, per germline. V trimming: 1 base; J trimming: 4 bases; junction bases outside the gene matches: 6. The CDR3: CASSLLGDSAYGYTF. The DNA for the CDR3 is TGTGCCAGCAGTTTATTGGGGGACAGCGCCTATGGCTACACCTTC.

The V call is TRBV11-2, the J call TRBJ2-7; a weak D match, TRBD1 (6 bases). The germline V gene encodes CDR1 SGHAT and CDR2 FQNNGV. Trimming stripped 3 bases from V and 0 bases from J, with 12 bases between. CDR3 size: 15 residues. The CDR3 DNA reads TGTGCCAGCAGCTTGGACAGTAGGAGCTCCTACGAGCAGTACTTC. It encodes CASSLDSRSSYEQYF.

In regard to this clone: The identical CDR3 is also encoded by other nucleotide sequences in the sample. The chain employs TRBV7-8 and TRBJ2-7; 14 bases fit TRBD2. The germline gives CDR1 SGHVS, CDR2 FQNEAQ. The length of the CDR3 is 16 residues. Trimming removed 4 bases from V and 2 bases from J; junction bases left unmatched: 4. CDR3 protein: CASSSGLAGVAYEQYF. CDR3 sequence (DNA): TGTGCCAGCAGCTCGGGACTAGCGGGGGTTGCCTACGAGCAGTACTTC.

This clone was seen a single time. The CDR3 region has the DNA TGTGCCAGCAGTTCTATAGGGGAGCAGTACTTC. Its translation: CASSSIGEQYF. The rearrangement joins TRBV2 to TRBJ2-7; D is unclear. This CDR3 contains 11 residues. CDR1 SNHLY and CDR2 FYNNEI come from the germline V gene. V was clipped by 5 bases and J by 7 bases, with 9 bases between them.

In its sample, this clone was seen a few times. The V call is TRBV7-9, the J call TRBJ2-5, with 7 bases that match TRBD1. The J segment lost 1 base and the V segment lost 5 bases, leaving 4 bases of the junction unmatched. Germline CDR1 reads SEHNR; CDR2 reads FQNEAQ (reference sequence). The CDR3 has 14 residues. CDR3 DNA: TGTGCCAGCAGCCAACAGGGGTTCCAAGAGACCCAGTACTTC. It translates to CASSQQGFQETQYF.

For this clone: Distinct nucleotide sequences in the sample also encode this CDR3. The chain has TRBV30 and TRBJ2-7; the D gene is possibly TRBD2 (6 bases). V was pared by 3 bases and J by 4 bases, with 7 bases between. Germline CDR1 GTSNPN, CDR2 SVGIG (reference sequence). The CDR3 runs 11 residues. CDR3 protein: CAWSGGYEQYF. As DNA, the CDR3 is TGTGCCTGGAGCGGAGGGTACGAGCAGTACTTC.

The genes are TRBV9 and TRBJ2-7, with 11 bases matching TRBD1. The CDR3 length is 13 residues. The trim removed 4 bases at V and 5 bases at J, leaving 2 bases unmatched. Germline V lookup: CDR1 SGDLS, CDR2 YYNGEE. The CDR3 sequence: CASSLGQGDEQYF. CDR3 DNA sequence: TGTGCCAGCAGCCTGGGACAGGGGGACGAGCAGTACTTC. Together with reference TRBV9 and TRBJ2-7, the CDR3 gives the full variable domain: DSGVTQTPKHLITATGQRVTLRCSPRSGDLSVYWYQQSLDQGLQFLIQYYNGEERAKGNILERFSAQQFPDLHSELNLSSLELGDSALYFCASSLGQGDEQYFGPGTRLTVT.

This sequence joins TRBV7-9 and TRBJ2-5; no firm D call. The V end lost 4 bases, the J end lost 3 bases, and 15 bases lay between the germline ends. CDR1 and CDR2 (germline): SEHNR, FQNEAQ (reference sequence). CDR3 length: 15 amino acids. The CDR3 loop reads CASSSSMSKEETQYF. The DNA of the CDR3 is TGTGCCAGCAGCTCAAGCATGTCGAAGGAAGAGACCCAGTACTTC.

This clone was detected only a few times. The chain recombines TRBV19 with TRBJ1-2, with D unresolved. From germline, CDR1 is LNHDA and CDR2 SQIVND (reference sequence). The CDR3 extends over 11 amino acids. V lost 10 bases to trimming and J lost 6 bases, with 12 bases between them. The CDR3: CAIRVGNGYTF. CDR3 sequence (DNA): TGTGCCATCCGGGTTGGGAATGGCTACACCTTC.

In this sample, this clone turned up once. This rearrangement joins TRBV7-9 to TRBJ2-3, with 8 bases that match TRBD2. Germline-derived CDR1 and CDR2 are SEHNR and FQNEAQ (reference sequence). The V segment lost 5 bases and the J segment 5 bases; nucleotides outside the gene matches: 9. This CDR3 spans 15 amino acids. The CDR3 bases are TGTGCCAGCAGCCCCCTTTGGAGCGGGGGAGATACGCAGTATTTT. It encodes CASSPLWSGGDTQYF.

The chain employs TRBV5-6 and TRBJ2-3, with TRBD1 identical over 8 bases. Germline assignment: CDR1 SGHDT and CDR2 YYEEEE. The CDR3 runs to 14 residues. Unmatched junction bases numbered 3, after V lost 1 base and J lost 5 bases. Here the CDR3 reads CASSLRTGQDTQYF. For the CDR3, the DNA is TGTGCCAGCAGCTTGAGGACAGGGCAAGATACGCAGTATTTT.

The chain couples TRBV7-9 to TRBJ2-7; 16 nucleotides match TRBD2. With V trimmed by 3 bases and J by 0 bases, 5 bases remained unmatched. CDR3 size: 18 residues. CDR1 and CDR2 from the germline V gene are SEHNR and FQNEAQ (reference sequence). Here the CDR3 reads CASSFGTSGGADSYEQYF. The CDR3, as DNA: TGTGCCAGCAGCTTTGGGACTAGCGGGGGGGCCGACTCCTACGAGCAGTACTTC.

This clone was picked up one time. At the DNA level, this CDR3 is encoded by other sequences in the same sample as well. The V and J genes are TRBV5-1 and TRBJ1-1; D is unresolved. The length of the CDR3 is 14 residues. V was clipped by 0 bases and J by 0 bases, with 6 bases between them. The germline V gene has CDR1 SGHRS and CDR2 YFSETQ. The DNA of the CDR3 is TGCGCCAGCAGCTTGGGAACATTGAACACTGAAGCTTTCTTT. Protein: CASSLGTLNTEAFF.